The sequence of this T cell receptor (beta chain) was determined in a study of OX40 agonist ivuxolimab in advanced cancers. Generated by immunoSEQ multiplex PCR, the TCRdb table keeps only in-frame clones and is missing some. The table records about 18,000 clones, about 74% of them present only once. The CDR3 has 13 residues. V dropped 0 bases and J dropped 6 bases, with 5 bases sitting between them. In germline, CDR1 is MNHNY, CDR2 SVGAGI (reference sequence). This clone is categorized as medium-sized. Here the sequenced sample was CD4+ or CD8+ T cells sorted from blood, taken in a trial of the OX40 agonist ivuxolimab. V and J are TRBV6-6 and TRBJ2-2; D gene uncertain. The clonotype was recovered from an adult with an advanced solid tumor such as melanoma, head and neck, liver or kidney cancer. The CDR3 coding sequence is TGTGCCAGCAGTTACTCGATTGCCGGGGAGCTGTTTTTT. It encodes CASSYSIAGELFF.